This is a list of T cell receptor beta chains from one sample in a study of a mutant IDH1 vaccine in newly diagnosed glioma. Using immunoSEQ multiplex PCR, the repertoire was profiled, and TCRdb retains in-frame clones only, with some absent. The table records 25,000 to 35,000 clones, roughly 82% of them present only once. Sample: PBMCs, taken from a glioma patient treated with radiotherapy, temozolomide or both. The receptors were gathered from a man in his thirties or forties with glioma. CDR3s include the opening cysteine and the closing phenylalanine or tryptophan. The D gene is left open where the match is weak. Size is omitted from some rows. Given values are once, few, many or a class for expanded clones.

-	-	TRBV5-1	TRBJ2-5	TGCGCCAGCAGCTTGGGGGTAGCGGAGGACCAAGAGACCCAGTACTTC	CASSLGVAEDQETQYF
TRBD1	-	TRBV30	TRBJ2-1	TGTGCCTGGAGTGGTTCAAGACAGGGGTACTACAATGAGCAGTTCTTC	CAWSGSRQGYYNEQFF
-	-	TRBV19	TRBJ2-7	TGTGCCAGTAGTGCGACAGTGGGGCTCGAGCAGTACTTC	CASSATVGLEQYF
-	-	TRBV6-5	TRBJ2-2	TGTGCCAGCAGCCCCGGGCCGGGCGACGCCGGGGAGCTGTTTTTT	CASSPGPGDAGELFF
TRBD2	few	TRBV30	TRBJ2-2	TGTGCCGCGACTAGCGGGAGACACACCGGGGAGCTGTTTTTT	CAATSGRHTGELFF
-	once	TRBV2	TRBJ1-5	TGTGCCAGCAGTGAAGCGCTTCGGGGGGGCGTGGGCAATCAGCCCCAGCATTTT	CASSEALRGGVGNQPQHF
-	-	TRBV5-1	TRBJ2-5	TGCGCCAGCAGCTTGGATCTAGCCCTGGAGACCCAGTACTTC	CASSLDLALETQYF
-	-	TRBV5-4	TRBJ2-7	TGTGCCAGCAGCCCTAAGGGGGGAGACTACGAGCAGTACTTC	CASSPKGGDYEQYF
-	-	TRBV7-8	TRBJ1-6	TGTGCCAGCAGCTTAACAGTTAGACCGAGGGAAGTTTCACCCCTCCACTTT	CASSLTVRPREVSPLHF
-	once	TRBV25-1	TRBJ2-4	TGTGCCAGCAGTGATCCCGGGAGAAACATTCAGTACTTC	CASSDPGRNIQYF
TRBD1	-	TRBV5-1	TRBJ2-7	TGCGCCAGCAGCCGACAGGGTGGCTCCTACGAGCAGTACTTC	CASSRQGGSYEQYF
TRBD1	-	TRBV11-2	TRBJ1-5	TGTGCCAGCAGCTTAGGAGGGACAGGGGGTGGGCCCCAGCATTTT	CASSLGGTGGGPQHF
TRBD1	-	TRBV4-3	TRBJ1-6	TGCGCCAGCAGCCAAGGACAGGGAGGATCACCCCTCCACTTT	CASSQGQGGSPLHF
TRBD1	-	TRBV18	TRBJ2-7	TGTGCCAGCTCACCACCGAAGGGCCAGGGGGCGCAACAGTACTTC	CASSPPKGQGAQQYF
-	-	TRBV13	TRBJ2-3	TGTGCCAGCAGCTTACACCCAGACAGGCCGGGGGATACGCAGTATTTT	CASSLHPDRPGDTQYF
TRBD1	-	TRBV10-1	TRBJ2-6	TGCGCCAGCAGTCCGACAGGGGTGACCGGGGCCAACGTCCTGACTTTC	CASSPTGVTGANVLTF
TRBD2	-	TRBV29-1	TRBJ2-5	TGCAGCGTGCGGGGGGTCGAAGAGACCCAGTACTTC	CSVRGVEETQYF
-	few	TRBV9	TRBJ2-1	TGTGCCAGCAGCGTAGGGATTAATGAGCAGTTCTTC	CASSVGINEQFF
-	-	TRBV30	TRBJ1-2	TGTGCCTGGATTCCCAACCTCGGGGGCTTCTATGGCTACACCTTC	CAWIPNLGGFYGYTF
-	-	TRBV2	TRBJ1-5	TGTGCCAGCAGTCGAGGGAGGGTCAGCAATCAGCCCCAGCATTTT	CASSRGRVSNQPQHF
-	-	TRBV6-1	TRBJ2-3	TGTGCCACCCTCTTTGACAGCACAGATACGCAGTATTTT	CATLFDSTDTQYF
-	-	TRBV5-1	TRBJ2-7	TGCGCCAGCAGCTTGGCCCCCTCCTCGACAGTCTCCTACGAGCAGTACTTC	CASSLAPSSTVSYEQYF
-	-	TRBV4-1	TRBJ1-1	TGCGCCAGCAGCCAAGAGGGGGGGCGGGCGCGGGCCACTGAAGCTTTCTTT	CASSQEGGRARATEAFF
TRBD2	few	TRBV19	TRBJ2-7	TGTGCCAGTAGTACCGTCTGGGGACTAGCGGGAGGCGAGCAGTACTTC	CASSTVWGLAGGEQYF
-	once	TRBV20-1	TRBJ2-5	TGCAGTCACATTAGTGGAGAGACCCAGTACTTC	CSHISGETQYF
-	-	TRBV6-5	TRBJ1-1	TGTGCCAGCAGTTCATCGAGGCCCGTTTTAGAAGCTTTCTTT	CASSSSRPVLEAFF
-	-	TRBV5-8	TRBJ2-7	TGTGCCAGCAGCTTTGGAGGGGATTCCTACGAGCAGTACTTC	CASSFGGDSYEQYF
TRBD2	-	TRBV5-4	TRBJ2-7	TGTGCCAGCACTAGCGGGAGGGGATCCTACGAGCAGTACTTC	CASTSGRGSYEQYF
-	once	TRBV6-5	TRBJ2-5	TGTGCCAGCAGTTACGCGTTCGGGGAGACCCAGTACTTC	CASSYAFGETQYF
-	once	TRBV4-1	TRBJ1-5	TGCGCCAGCAGCCAAGCCGTTGGAGTTGGTAGCAATCAGCCCCAGCATTTT	CASSQAVGVGSNQPQHF
-	-	TRBV5-1	TRBJ1-1	TGCGCCAGCAGCCCTATTGGGACGGCTGAAGCTTTCTTT	CASSPIGTAEAFF
-	-	TRBV11-2	TRBJ2-6	TGTGCCAGCAGCTCCCCCGCGGGACTCTCTGGGGCCAACGTCCTGACTTTC	CASSSPAGLSGANVLTF
-	-	TRBV6-5	TRBJ2-1	TGTGCCAGCAGTTCACGCGGGATAGGCGATGAGCAGTTCTTC	CASSSRGIGDEQFF
TRBD1	-	TRBV5-4	TRBJ2-7	TGTGCCAGCAGCCTACCGACAGGGAACGAGCAGTACTTC	CASSLPTGNEQYF
TRBD1	-	TRBV19	TRBJ1-2	TGTGCCAGTAGTACCGGACAGGGGGTACCAGATGGCTACACCTTC	CASSTGQGVPDGYTF
-	-	TRBV2	TRBJ2-3	TGTGCCAGCACCCCGTGGGGCAGCACAGATACGCAGTATTTT	CASTPWGSTDTQYF
-	-	TRBV5-5	TRBJ2-3	TGTGCCAGCAGCTTGGCGTCTTTCCAGGGGATCACAGATACGCAGTATTTT	CASSLASFQGITDTQYF
-	few	TRBV6-4	TRBJ1-5	TGTGCCAGCAGCCCGGAAATTCATCAGCCCCAGCATTTT	CASSPEIHQPQHF
TRBD1	few	TRBV5-4	TRBJ2-7	TGTGCCAGCAGCGACCGGACAGGGGGCGTCGACGAGCAGTACTTC	CASSDRTGGVDEQYF
-	-	TRBV5-1	TRBJ1-2	TGCGCCAGCAGCTCCGGGACCGCGGCCGGGTCCTATGGCTACACCTTC	CASSSGTAAGSYGYTF
-	-	TRBV30	TRBJ1-4	TGTGCCTGGAGTGTAGGGGCGTCGACCCGTGCAACTAATGAAAAACTGTTTTTT	CAWSVGASTRATNEKLFF
TRBD1	few	TRBV5-1	TRBJ2-7	TGCGCCAGCAGCCCGGGACAGGCGCACTACGAGCAGTACTTC	CASSPGQAHYEQYF
-	-	TRBV4-1	TRBJ2-7	TGCGCCAGCAGCCACCCCAGGGTTCCGTCGGGCGAGCAGTACTTC	CASSHPRVPSGEQYF
TRBD1	-	TRBV5-1	TRBJ1-1	TGCGCCAGCAGCTTGGGGGACAGGGAAGCTTTCTTT	CASSLGDREAFF
-	-	TRBV7-9	TRBJ2-5	TGTGCCAGCAGCTTAGACAGTCAAGAGACCCAGTACTTC	CASSLDSQETQYF
-	once	TRBV5-4	TRBJ2-1	TGTGCCAGCAGCTCTACAGGGGAGGGTGAGCAGTTCTTC	CASSSTGEGEQFF
-	-	TRBV2	TRBJ1-4	TGTGCCAGCAGTGATGAAGGACCGCGAAATGAAAAACTGTTTTTT	CASSDEGPRNEKLFF
-	-	TRBV29-1	TRBJ2-3	TGCAGCGTTGAAACGTTGACAGGATCAACAGATACGCAGTATTTT	CSVETLTGSTDTQYF
-	-	TRBV29-1	TRBJ2-1	TGCAGCGTTGTTGGGCCTTCCTACAATGAGCAGTTCTTC	CSVVGPSYNEQFF
-	once	TRBV19	TRBJ1-1	TGTGCCAGTAGTGGGGGGCAGGCGGGGGCCACTGAAGCTTTCTTT	CASSGGQAGATEAFF
-	-	TRBV9	TRBJ1-3	TGTGCCAGCAGCGTAGGAAGGTTTCGGTCAGACCGTTTTGGGAACACCATATATTTT	CASSVGRFRSDRFGNTIYF
TRBD2	-	TRBV10-3	TRBJ2-3	TGTGCCATCAGTGAGTCGACGGGCCTAGCGGGAGGAGGAGCAGATACGCAGTATTTT	CAISESTGLAGGGADTQYF
TRBD2	-	TRBV5-4	TRBJ2-1	TGTGCCAGCAGCTTTGGCGGGGGGGGAAATGAGCAGTTCTTC	CASSFGGGGNEQFF
-	-	TRBV15	TRBJ1-2	TGTGCCACCAGCCCCCTCGAGGACTATGGCTACACCTTC	CATSPLEDYGYTF
TRBD1	-	TRBV27	TRBJ1-1	TGTGCCAGCAGTTCCTCCGGGACAGTGAACACTGAAGCTTTCTTT	CASSSSGTVNTEAFF
TRBD1	-	TRBV28	TRBJ2-7	TGTGCCAGCACCCTCCTCTCCGGGACAGGGGTCGAGCAGTACTTC	CASTLLSGTGVEQYF